The 24 T cell receptor beta chains listed next were all sequenced from one sample in a study of CD8 T cell repertoires and HIV-1 epitope variants. TCRdb's copy holds only in-frame clones and misses some; the assay was immunoSEQ multiplex PCR. Of about 95,000 clones detected, around 75% appear once; the ten largest clones hold about a quarter. Sequenced input: uncultured baseline CD8+ T cells from peripheral blood mononuclear cells (PBMCs). The source of these receptors is a male donor with HIV.

The V and J genes are TRBV2 and TRBJ2-7, with D tentatively TRBD2 (7 bases). V lost 4 bases and J lost 5, with 9 bases in between. CDR1 is SNHLY and CDR2 is FYNNEI in the germline V gene. The CDR3 length is 12 residues. CDR3 sequence: CASSGGGDEQYF. CDR3 bases: TGTGCCAGCAGTGGAGGGGGGGACGAGCAGTACTTC. The variable domain in full, completed from reference TRBV2 and TRBJ2-7, reads EPEVTQTPSHQVTQMGQEVILRCVPISNHLYFYWYRQILGQKVEFLVSFYNNEISEKSEIFDDQFSVERPDGSNFTLKIRSTKLEDSAMYFCASSGGGDEQYFGPGTRLTVT.

This clone turned up a few times. The V gene is TRBV7-2, the J gene TRBJ1-2; D gene unclear. This CDR3 comprises 12 residues. Germline CDR1 and CDR2: SGHTA and FQGNSA. V lost 2 bases to trimming and J lost 8 bases, with 9 bases between them. The CDR3 nucleotides are TGTGCCAGCAGCTTAATCCCCGCAGGCTACACCTTC. Translated: CASSLIPAGYTF. The complete variable domain, with remaining parts taken from reference TRBV7-2 and TRBJ1-2, reads GAGVSQSPSNKVTEKGKDVELRCDPISGHTALYWYRQSLGQGLEFLIYFQGNSAPDKSGLPSDRFSAERTGGSVSTLTIQRTQQEDSAVYLCASSLIPAGYTFGSGTRLTVV.

The rearrangement links TRBV29-1 to TRBJ2-3; 7 bases line up with TRBD2. The CDR3 is made up of 14 amino acids. Germline CDR1 and CDR2: SQVTM and ANQGSEA. After removal of 6 bases from V and 1 base from J, the junction contained 7 bases not matched to a gene. CDR3 sequence: CSVLSGLGTDTQYF. The CDR3 DNA reads as TGCAGCGTCCTTAGCGGGTTGGGCACAGATACGCAGTATTTT.

V usage is TRBV5-8 and J usage is TRBJ2-1; D possibly corresponds to TRBD1 (5 bases). The CDR3 is 14 amino acids. The ends were cut back, 2 bases at V and 3 bases at J, with 9 bases in the middle. Germline lookup yields CDR1 SGHTS and CDR2 YDEGEE. This CDR3 is CASSLSDSYNEQFF. Written as DNA, the CDR3 is TGTGCCAGCAGCTTATCTGACAGCTACAATGAGCAGTTCTTC.

This clone has only one observation. V gene TRBV29-1 combines with J gene TRBJ2-3; D not certain. The length of the CDR3 is 11 residues. With 5 bases removed from V and 2 bases from J, the gap between germline ends came to 5 bases. The germline V gene has CDR1 SQVTM and CDR2 ANQGSEA. This CDR3 reads CSVYSTDTQYF. The CDR3 coding sequence is TGCAGCGTTTACTCCACAGATACGCAGTATTTT.

The genes are TRBV7-8 and TRBJ2-1; no clear D gene. The CDR3 spans 14 residues. The ends were cut back, 3 bases at V and 0 bases at J, with 6 bases in the middle. Germline values: CDR1 SGHVS, CDR2 FQNEAQ. The DNA of the CDR3 is TGTGCCAGCAGCTTGACCTCCTCCTACAATGAGCAGTTCTTC. Protein product: CASSLTSSYNEQFF.

This chain links TRBV2 with TRBJ2-5; no definite D call. The CDR3 sequence is 13 residues long. Per germline, CDR1 SNHLY and CDR2 FYNNEI. Between the trimmed V and J ends, which lost 6 bases and 5 bases, there was a span of 13 bases. CDR3 region: CASRLGFGETQYF. For the CDR3, the DNA is TGTGCCAGCAGACTGGGGTTTGGGGAGACCCAGTACTTC. The whole variable domain, remainder taken from reference TRBV2 and TRBJ2-5, is EPEVTQTPSHQVTQMGQEVILRCVPISNHLYFYWYRQILGQKVEFLVSFYNNEISEKSEIFDDQFSVERPDGSNFTLKIRSTKLEDSAMYFCASRLGFGETQYFGPGTRLLVL.

The genes are TRBV5-4 and TRBJ1-5; 8 positions agree with TRBD1. CDR1 and CDR2 from the germline V gene are SGHNT and YYREEE (reference sequence). The J segment lost 5 bases and the V segment lost 4 bases, leaving 5 bases of the junction unmatched. The CDR3 covers 14 residues. CDR3 in amino acids: CASSPGQVDQPQHF. The CDR3 region has the DNA TGTGCCAGCAGCCCGGGACAGGTCGATCAGCCCCAGCATTTT.

The chain uses TRBV29-1 and TRBJ2-7, with TRBD2 identical over 7 bases. The V gene end was trimmed by 6 bases and the J gene end by 3 bases; junction bases not matched to a gene: 5. CDR3 length: 12 amino acids. CDR1 and CDR2 from the germline V gene are SQVTM and ANQGSEA. The CDR3 is CSVLSGNYEQYF. The CDR3 coding sequence is TGCAGCGTCTTAAGCGGGAACTACGAGCAGTACTTC.

The chain links TRBV25-1 to TRBJ1-6; no firm D call. V lost 2 bases, J lost 0 bases, and 8 bases lay in between. The CDR3 covers 16 residues. The germline V gene encodes CDR1 MGHDK and CDR2 SYGVNS. The CDR3 nucleotides read TGTGCCAGCAGTGAAAGGAGAAGCTCCTATAATTCACCCCTCCACTTT. Translating it yields CASSERRSSYNSPLHF.

The CDR3 here is CASEAGWRWRNQPQHF. In DNA form, the CDR3 reads TGTGCCAGCGAAGCGGGGTGGCGTTGGCGCAATCAGCCCCAGCATTTT. This chain connects TRBV6-7 to TRBJ1-5; D gene unclear. TRBV6-7 is recorded as an ORF, its role being uncertain. Trimming cost V 8 bases and J 2 bases, with 19 bases left between them. The CDR3 loop spans 16 amino acids.

This clone was counted between two and nine times. The J gene is TRBJ2-7, the V gene TRBV18; 10 nucleotides line up with TRBD2. V lost 2 bases, J lost 0 bases, and 1 base stayed unmatched. Germline assignment: CDR1 KGHSH and CDR2 LQKENI. This CDR3 has 15 amino acids. The CDR3 DNA is TGTGCCAGCTCACCAGCTAGCGGGAGCTCCTACGAGCAGTACTTC. The encoded protein is CASSPASGSSYEQYF.

J is TRBJ2-7 and V is TRBV9, with D possibly being TRBD2 (6 bases). V was shortened by 0 bases and J by 2 bases, with 12 bases between the two germline ends. The germline CDR1 and CDR2 sequences are SGDLS and YYNGEE. CDR3 length equals 15 residues. The chain's CDR3 is CASSVETGGTYEQYF. The CDR3 coding sequence is TGTGCCAGCAGCGTAGAGACCGGGGGTACCTACGAGCAGTACTTC. Supplemented by reference TRBV9 and TRBJ2-7, the full variable domain reads DSGVTQTPKHLITATGQRVTLRCSPRSGDLSVYWYQQSLDQGLQFLIQYYNGEERAKGNILERFSAQQFPDLHSELNLSSLELGDSALYFCASSVETGGTYEQYFGPGTRLTVT.

This clone was found a few times. The chain combines TRBV9 with TRBJ1-3; no reliable D call. Per germline, CDR1 SGDLS and CDR2 YYNGEE. The CDR3 consists of 12 residues. The ends were cut back, 4 bases at V and 4 bases at J, with 6 bases in the middle. The CDR3 region has the DNA TGTGCCAGCAGCTTCACGGGAAACACCATATATTTT. This translates into CASSFTGNTIYF.

J is TRBJ2-7 and V is TRBV19, with 10 positions matching TRBD1. Trimming cost V 5 bases and J 5 bases; bases outside gene matches: 3. Per the germline V gene, CDR1 is LNHDA and CDR2 is SQIVND (reference sequence). The CDR3 length is 13 residues. The CDR3 sequence is CASSPTGGDEQYF. DNA of the CDR3: TGTGCCAGTAGTCCGACAGGGGGCGACGAGCAGTACTTC.

The chain carries TRBV5-1 and TRBJ1-2; D is uncertain. The germline V gene has CDR1 SGHRS and CDR2 YFSETQ. The CDR3 consists of 14 residues. Trimming removed 0 bases from V and 3 bases from J, with 9 bases in between. This CDR3 is CASSLASRDYGYTF. CDR3 DNA: TGCGCCAGCAGCTTGGCCTCCCGGGACTATGGCTACACCTTC. Variable domain in full (rest from reference TRBV5-1 and TRBJ1-2): KAGVTQTPRYLIKTRGQQVTLSCSPISGHRSVSWYQQTPGQGLQFLFEYFSETQRNKGNFPGRFSGRQFSNSRSEMNVSTLELGDSALYLCASSLASRDYGYTFGSGTRLTVV.

A few counts support this clone. The CDR3 is CASSTRQGSPLHF. DNA for the CDR3: TGTGCCAGCAGCACGCGACAGGGTTCACCCCTCCACTTT. V is TRBV7-2 and J is TRBJ1-6; 7 bases are shared with TRBD1. The CDR3 length is 13 residues. Germline lookup yields CDR1 SGHTA and CDR2 FQGNSA. Trimming at V came to 5 bases and at J to 9 bases, leaving 4 bases not matched to a gene.

The chain carries TRBV5-4 and TRBJ2-4; 8 bases fit TRBD1. Germline CDR1 is SGHNT and CDR2 is YYREEE (reference sequence). The CDR3 covers 15 residues. The junction had 11 bases not matched to a gene; V was cut back by 4 bases and J by 8 bases. CDR3 nucleotides: TGTGCCAGCAGCCTTACCACCGACAGGGGAGACATTCAGTACTTC. Its translation is CASSLTTDRGDIQYF. The variable domain in full, completed from reference TRBV5-4 and TRBJ2-4, reads ETGVTQSPTHLIKTRGQQVTLRCSSQSGHNTVSWYQQALGQGPQFIFQYYREEENGRGNFPPRFSGLQFPNYSSELNVNALELDDSALYLCASSLTTDRGDIQYFGAGTRLSVL.

J is TRBJ2-7 and V is TRBV5-1; TRBD2 agrees at 9 bases. The germline CDR1 and CDR2 sequences are SGHRS and YFSETQ. The CDR3 spans 15 residues. Trimming cost V 4 bases and J 5 bases; bases outside gene matches: 10. In DNA, the CDR3 is TGCGCCAGCAGCCCACCCCTGGGACTAGCAGACGAGCAGTACTTC. Translating gives CASSPPLGLADEQYF.

V usage is TRBV29-1 and J usage is TRBJ1-1; TRBD1 aligns across 9 bases. V dropped 4 bases and J dropped 5; count of bases not matched to a gene: 17. The CDR3 length is 17 residues. The germline V gene encodes CDR1 SQVTM and CDR2 ANQGSEA. Here the CDR3 DNA reads TGCAGCGTTGCTCCCCGGAGGCGGGACAGGGAATGGACTGAAGCTTTCTTT. Translating it yields CSVAPRRRDREWTEAFF. The variable domain in full, completed from reference TRBV29-1 and TRBJ1-1, reads SAVISQKPSRDICQRGTSLTIQCQVDSQVTMMFWYRQQPGQSLTLIATANQGSEATYESGFVIDKFPISRPNLTFSTLTVSNMSPEDSSIYLCSVAPRRRDREWTEAFFGQGTRLTVV.

This clone was seen once. This chain joins TRBV7-8 and TRBJ1-1, with D perhaps TRBD1 (5 bases). Looked up from germline, CDR1 is SGHVS and CDR2 is FQNEAQ. Between the trimmed V and J ends, which lost 2 bases and 2 bases, there was a span of 12 bases. The length of the CDR3 is 15 residues. CDR3 loop: CASSLTLGANTEAFF. The CDR3 bases are TGTGCCAGCAGCTTAACTCTAGGGGCAAACACTGAAGCTTTCTTT.

This clone was detected a few times. The V and J genes are TRBV27 and TRBJ1-4, with D uncertain. Germline V gene lookup returns CDR1 MNHEY and CDR2 SMNVEV (reference sequence). The CDR3 is made up of 11 amino acids. V lost 8 bases and J 11 bases, leaving 12 bases between the germline ends. CDR3 coding DNA: TGTGCCAGCGCAAATATGGGGAAACTGTTTTTT. It translates to CASANMGKLFF.

This clone was recorded a few times. This chain uses TRBV14 with TRBJ1-5, with D unclear. This CDR3 is 14 amino acids long. Trimming removed 3 bases from V and 1 base from J, with 7 bases in between. Germline CDR1 SGHDN, CDR2 FVKESK. The CDR3 loop reads CASSHKGSNQPQHF. The CDR3 coding sequence is TGTGCCAGCAGCCACAAGGGAAGCAATCAGCCCCAGCATTTT.

The chain employs TRBV6-5 and TRBJ2-2, with 8 bases fitting TRBD1. Germline V gene data show CDR1 as MNHEY and CDR2 as SVGAGI. The V and J ends lost 6 bases and 1 base, in that order; junction bases with no gene match: 4. This CDR3 is 15 amino acids long. CDR3 nucleotides: TGTGCCAGCAGACCTGGGACAGGGAACACCGGGGAGCTGTTTTTT. The encoded protein is CASRPGTGNTGELFF.